This TCR beta chain comes out of a study of CD8 T cells in Susac syndrome. Sequencing of TCR beta was carried out in blood CD8+ and CD4+ T cells. Random hexamers were used to reverse transcribe the RNA input (about 0.5 to 1 ug). A multiplex approach, immunoSEQ multiplex PCR, amplified TCR beta CDR3 across 54 Vbeta and 13 Jbeta. TCRdb re-called the immunoSEQ multiplex PCR reads with MiXCR, one entry per CDR3 protein. The data show about 160,000 distinct CDR3 sequences, 90% to 95% seen once. The V gene lost 7 bases and the J gene lost 3 bases, with 16 bases spanning the gap. This CDR3 contains 14 residues. The germline gives CDR1 SNHLY, CDR2 FYNNEI.

Sequenced input: CD4+ T cells from PBMCs. The chain combines TRBV2 with TRBJ2-7; D perhaps matches TRBD2 (5 bases). This clonotype was obtained from a human donor in good health. The CDR3 nucleotides read TGTGCCAGCACGTTCAGGAGGAACAACTACGAGCAGTACTTC. The encoded protein is CASTFRRNNYEQYF.